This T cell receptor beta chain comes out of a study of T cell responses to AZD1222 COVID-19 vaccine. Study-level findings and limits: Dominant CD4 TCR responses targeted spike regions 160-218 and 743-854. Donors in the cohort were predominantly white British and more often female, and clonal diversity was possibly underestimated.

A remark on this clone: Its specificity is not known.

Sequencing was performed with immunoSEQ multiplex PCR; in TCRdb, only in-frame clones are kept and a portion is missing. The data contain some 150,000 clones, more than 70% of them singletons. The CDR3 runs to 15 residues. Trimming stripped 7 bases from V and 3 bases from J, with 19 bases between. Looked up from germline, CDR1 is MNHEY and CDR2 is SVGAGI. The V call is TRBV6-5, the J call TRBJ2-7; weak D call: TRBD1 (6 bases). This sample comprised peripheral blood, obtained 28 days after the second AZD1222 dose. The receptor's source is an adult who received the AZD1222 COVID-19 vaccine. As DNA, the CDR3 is TGTGCCAGCACCGACATTATGGACAGTAGCTACGAGCAGTACTTC. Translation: CASTDIMDSSYEQYF.